Below are 21 T cell receptor beta chains sequenced from a single sample in a study of blood T cell repertoires in COVID-19. Clones were sequenced by immunoSEQ multiplex PCR, and TCRdb holds only the in-frame ones, with some missing. In the table there are around 240,000 clones, roughly 81% of which are singletons. The sequenced sample was peripheral blood. Every receptor here comes from a man aged 40-49 years with acute or convalescent COVID-19.

The CDR3 is CASSGSGTGSNTEAFF. The CDR3 coding sequence is TGTGCCAGCAGTGGAAGTGGGACAGGGAGCAACACTGAAGCTTTCTTT. V gene TRBV6-1 combines with J gene TRBJ1-1, with 9 bases matching TRBD1. Unmatched junction bases numbered 8, after V lost 4 bases and J lost 2 bases. The length of the CDR3 is 16 residues. Germline loops: CDR1 MNHNS, CDR2 SASEGT.

The chain carries TRBV28 and TRBJ1-2; weak D call: TRBD1 (6 bases). The germline V and J ends were trimmed by 1 base and 4 bases, with 22 bases remaining between them. Germline assignment: CDR1 MDHEN and CDR2 SYDVKM. The CDR3 has 18 residues. The CDR3 sequence is CASSLSAGGHIYPYGYTF. In nucleotides, the CDR3 is TGTGCCAGCAGTTTATCGGCTGGGGGACATATTTACCCCTATGGCTACACCTTC.

This clone has a single count. Other DNA sequences in this sample translate to the same CDR3. The chain combines TRBV6-5 with TRBJ2-2; perhaps TRBD2 as D (5 bases). The CDR3 runs to 15 residues. Germline assignment: CDR1 MNHEY and CDR2 SVGAGI. Deletions cut 2 bases from V and 0 bases from J, with 7 bases between. CDR3 sequence: CASSYRGTNTGELFF. For the CDR3, the DNA is TGTGCCAGCAGTTACCGAGGGACGAACACCGGGGAGCTGTTTTTT.

The chain recombines TRBV29-1 with TRBJ2-5; 9 nucleotides line up with TRBD2. Germline trimming cut 0 bases from V and 5 bases from J; bases unmatched to any gene: 22. Germline V gene lookup returns CDR1 SQVTM and CDR2 ANQGSEA. This CDR3 is built from 20 residues. In DNA form, the CDR3 reads TGCAGCGTTGAAGAACGTTTTTGGTTATACGCGGGGGGGCAGTATGAGACCCAGTACTTC. This translates into CSVEERFWLYAGGQYETQYF.

This sequence joins TRBV28 and TRBJ1-5, with D maybe TRBD1 (6 bases). Trimming took 5 bases from V and 5 from J, leaving 13 bases between them. The CDR3 is made up of 14 amino acids. CDR1 MDHEN and CDR2 SYDVKM come from the germline V gene. CDR3 residues: CASSGGGVYQPQHF. Here the CDR3 DNA reads TGTGCCAGCAGTGGGGGGGGCGTTTATCAGCCCCAGCATTTT.

V and J are TRBV27 and TRBJ2-7; TRBD1 aligns across 9 bases. CDR1 is MNHEY, CDR2 SMNVEV, per germline (reference sequence). V lost 1 base and J lost 4; bases outside the gene matches: 2. The CDR3 totals 14 residues. The CDR3 loop is CASSLYGQGYEQYF. CDR3 in DNA: TGTGCCAGCAGTTTATATGGACAGGGGTACGAGCAGTACTTC.

The rearrangement joins TRBV29-1 to TRBJ2-2; weak D call: TRBD1 (5 bases). V was clipped by 2 bases and J by 6 bases, with 10 bases between them. From germline, CDR1 is SQVTM and CDR2 ANQGSEA. The CDR3 runs to 13 residues. CDR3 nucleotides: TGCAGCGTTGAAAAGGGGAATTCCGGGGAGCTGTTTTTT. It yields the protein CSVEKGNSGELFF.

The chain is built from TRBV19 and TRBJ2-1; D is undetermined. The CDR3 is made up of 14 amino acids. CDR1 LNHDA and CDR2 SQIVND come from the germline V gene (reference sequence). Trimming removed 4 bases at V and 5 bases at J, with 12 bases between. Written as DNA, the CDR3 is TGTGCCAGTAGTAAAGCTCACGCGGACAATGAGCAGTTCTTC. Amino acid sequence: CASSKAHADNEQFF.

The rearrangement uses TRBV4-1 and TRBJ2-3; 7 bases match TRBD1. Trimming at V came to 4 bases and at J to 4 bases, leaving 2 bases not matched to a gene. Germline loops: CDR1 MGHRA, CDR2 YSYEKL. The CDR3 is 13 residues long. The CDR3 DNA reads TGCGCCAGCAGCCGACAGGGAGCAGATACGCAGTATTTT. Its protein product is CASSRQGADTQYF.

The chain is built from TRBV19 and TRBJ1-1; possible D gene TRBD1, 6 bases. The germline CDR1 and CDR2 sequences are LNHDA and SQIVND (reference sequence). Trimming left V 9 bases short and J 2 bases short, with 13 bases between. The CDR3 has 13 amino acids. In DNA form, the CDR3 reads TGTGCCAGGAAGGACAGTTTAAACACTGAAGCTTTCTTT. Translating it yields CARKDSLNTEAFF.

This clone turned up a few times. This chain uses TRBV5-4 with TRBJ2-5; 12 positions match TRBD2. Losses at the gene ends were 4 bases for V and 4 bases for J; bases not matched to a gene: 5. The CDR3 length is 15 residues. Germline assignment: CDR1 SGHNT and CDR2 YYREEE (reference sequence). The CDR3 nucleotides read TGTGCCAGCAGCCCTAGCGGGGGGGCCCCAGAGACCCAGTACTTC. Its protein is CASSPSGGAPETQYF.

The rearrangement uses TRBV21-1 and TRBJ2-7; TRBD1, as called in the table, went unchecked against the DNA. TRBV21-1 has pseudogene status. The CDR3 is 17 residues long. CDR3 sequence (DNA): TGTGCCAGCAGCAAAGCAGAGGCACAGGTCAGCTCCTACGAGCAGTACTTC. Translation gives CASSKAEAQVSSYEQYF.

The rearrangement links TRBV9 to TRBJ2-6, with TRBD1 matching over 8 bases. Germline CDR1 reads SGDLS; CDR2 reads YYNGEE. The V and J ends lost 3 bases and 1 base, in that order; junction bases with no gene match: 6. CDR3 length: 17 amino acids. The CDR3 protein is CASSARDRTSGANVLTF. Here the CDR3 DNA reads TGTGCCAGCAGCGCCCGGGACAGGACGTCTGGGGCCAACGTCCTGACTTTC.

V and J are TRBV6-1 and TRBJ2-3, with a tentative D call TRBD2 (5 bases). CDR1 is MNHNS, CDR2 SASEGT, per germline. V shed 2 bases and J shed 3 bases, with 12 bases lying between them. The CDR3 has 15 amino acids. Here the CDR3 reads CASSETVTRTDTQYF. The CDR3 DNA reads TGTGCCAGCAGTGAAACGGTAACTAGGACAGATACGCAGTATTTT.

CDR3 nucleotide sequence: TGTGCCAGCAGTTTGTGGACAGGGGCGTCCAAGGACACTGAAGCTTTCTTT. Amino acids: CASSLWTGASKDTEAFF. The rearrangement uses TRBV28 and TRBJ1-1; 9 bases align to TRBD1. Germline CDR1 MDHEN, CDR2 SYDVKM. V shed 3 bases, J shed 3 bases, and the junction held 11 bases outside the gene matches. The CDR3 consists of 17 residues.

This clone was picked up a small number of times. V and J are TRBV6-1 and TRBJ1-1; TRBD1 matches 11 bases. The CDR3 covers 16 residues. Trimming cost V 1 base and J 5 bases; bases outside gene matches: 6. Germline V gene sequence: CDR1 MNHNS, CDR2 SASEGT. The CDR3 DNA sequence: TGTGCCAGCAGTGAAGGTAGGGGACAGGGGGTAACTGAAGCTTTCTTT. This sequence encodes CASSEGRGQGVTEAFF.

This chain links TRBV27 with TRBJ2-1; D gene uncertain. Germline lookup yields CDR1 MNHEY and CDR2 SMNVEV (reference sequence). Deletions cut 3 bases from V and 5 bases from J, with 14 bases between. This CDR3 has 15 amino acids. The CDR3 here is CASSFRQVKHNEQFF. The CDR3 DNA is TGTGCCAGCAGTTTTCGACAAGTGAAGCACAATGAGCAGTTCTTC.

The genes are TRBV3-1 (or the pseudogene TRBV3-2) and TRBJ1-4; a weak D match, TRBD1 (5 bases). Germline CDR1 is LGHDT and CDR2 is YNNKEL (reference sequence). The CDR3 spans 11 residues. Trimming removed 3 bases at V and 13 bases at J, with 9 bases between. The CDR3 DNA is TGTGCCAGCAGCCACGCAGGGATACTGTTTTTT. Translating it yields CASSHAGILFF.

The chain combines TRBV6-5 with TRBJ1-4; 8 nucleotides line up with TRBD1. Germline CDR1 and CDR2: MNHEY and SVGAGI. The CDR3 loop spans 15 amino acids. The ends lost 6 bases at V and 4 bases at J; junction bases unmatched: 7. The chain's CDR3 is CASSQGTGLNEKLFF. The CDR3 nucleotides read TGTGCCAGCAGCCAAGGGACAGGACTTAATGAAAAACTGTTTTTT.

The chain combines TRBV6-5 with TRBJ1-4; D gene uncertain. Germline V gene data show CDR1 as MNHEY and CDR2 as SVGAGI. V was pared by 7 bases and J by 7 bases, with 13 bases between. The CDR3 length is 13 residues. The DNA for the CDR3 is TGTGCCAGCAATCGAGGCAAAGGTGAAAAACTGTTTTTT. It codes for CASNRGKGEKLFF.

The chain carries TRBV1 and TRBJ2-3; the D call TRBD2 from the table was never checked on the DNA. TRBV1 constitutes a pseudogene. This CDR3 spans 23 amino acids. CDR3 in DNA: TGCACCAGCAGCCAAGATCGGGACAGATCTCGTGATAGCGGGGAACCTCCCACAGATACGCAGTATTTT. Translating it yields CTSSQDRDRSRDSGEPPTDTQYF.